This T cell receptor (beta chain) stems from a study of PD-1 blockade in classical Hodgkin lymphoma. Assay used: immunoSEQ multiplex PCR; TCRdb lists only in-frame clones, some missing. The repertoire holds about 19,000 clones, with around three quarters as singletons. Points on this clone: The antigen remains undetermined.

Whole-study results and caveats: Healthy donors reportedly exceeded newly diagnosed patients in baseline TCR diversity.

Stated time point: cycle 4 day 1 (C4D1), after 5 to 7 weeks of nivolumab. Brentuximab vedotin exposure varied, and every patient relapsed after autologous stem cell transplantation. Germline CDR1 and CDR2: MGHRA and YSYEKL. This CDR3 is built from 17 residues. The J segment lost 5 bases and the V segment lost 2 bases, leaving 7 bases of the junction unmatched. This TCR was recovered from a human donor with classical Hodgkin lymphoma. The chain has TRBV4-1 and TRBJ2-2, with 11 positions matching TRBD2. The material was peripheral blood mononuclear cells (PBMCs), obtained before the fourth cycle of nivolumab. CDR3 bases: TGCGCCAGCAGCCAAAATGGGGCTAGCGGGAGGACCGGGGAGCTGTTTTTT. It specifies CASSQNGASGRTGELFF.